These 15 T cell receptor beta chains share one sample of origin, sequenced in a study of blood T cell repertoires in COVID-19. The data were produced by immunoSEQ multiplex PCR, yet TCRdb's version contains in-frame clones alone and is incomplete. The sample yields around 40,000 clones, approximately 85% seen once. Material for sequencing was peripheral blood. The receptors here all came from a human donor in a cohort sampled during active COVID-19.

This clone was observed once. The V gene is TRBV19, the J gene TRBJ1-6, with D possibly matching TRBD1 (5 bases). Germline-derived CDR1 and CDR2 are LNHDA and SQIVND (reference sequence). CDR3 length: 14 amino acids. The germline V and J ends were trimmed by 9 bases and 10 bases, with 19 bases remaining between them. CDR3 sequence: CASNLGRAVSPLHF. In DNA form, the CDR3 reads TGTGCCAGCAACCTGGGCAGGGCGGTGTCACCCCTCCACTTT.

The chain couples TRBV6-5 to TRBJ1-2; 7 bases align to TRBD1. Germline CDR1 and CDR2: MNHEY and SVGAGI. The CDR3 covers 12 residues. Trimming at V came to 7 bases and at J to 5 bases, leaving 4 bases not matched to a gene. The CDR3 DNA is TGTGCCAGCACCGGGACAGATTATGGCTACACCTTC. Translated, it gives CASTGTDYGYTF.

This clone was counted ten times or more. V usage is TRBV7-3 and J usage is TRBJ1-1; 8 nucleotides agree with TRBD1. In germline, CDR1 is SGHTA, CDR2 FQGTGA. After removal of 0 bases from V and 8 bases from J, the junction contained 5 bases not matched to a gene. This CDR3 contains 14 residues. The CDR3 loop is CASSLTGGQAEAFF. The DNA for the CDR3 is TGTGCCAGCAGCTTAACGGGGGGACAGGCCGAAGCTTTCTTT.

V gene TRBV30 combines with J gene TRBJ1-5; 7 bases fit TRBD1. CDR3 size: 14 residues. Unmatched junction bases numbered 5, after V lost 4 bases and J lost 2 bases. The V gene's germline CDR1 is GTSNPN and CDR2 SVGIG (reference sequence). In DNA form, the CDR3 reads TGTGCCTGGACCCTAGGACAGGGCAATCAGCCCCAGCATTTT. It encodes CAWTLGQGNQPQHF.

The V and J genes are TRBV9 and TRBJ2-1, with TRBD2 matching over 7 bases. The CDR3 is made up of 16 amino acids. The germline V gene encodes CDR1 SGDLS and CDR2 YYNGEE. V trimming: 3 bases; J trimming: 5 bases; junction bases outside the gene matches: 11. CDR3 sequence: CASSALGGTRDNEQFF. CDR3 in DNA: TGTGCCAGCAGCGCGCTGGGGGGGACCCGGGACAATGAGCAGTTCTTC.

V is TRBV7-2 and J is TRBJ2-5, with a tentative D call TRBD1 (6 bases). The CDR3 covers 13 residues. From germline, CDR1 is SGHTA and CDR2 FQGNSA. Trimming shortened V by 5 bases and J by 1 base, and 8 bases separated the two germline ends. Here the CDR3 DNA reads TGTGCCAGCAGCGGGACATTCCAAGAGACCCAGTACTTC. This codes for CASSGTFQETQYF. Using reference TRBV7-2 and TRBJ2-5 for the parts outside the CDR3, the full variable domain is GAGVSQSPSNKVTEKGKDVELRCDPISGHTALYWYRQSLGQGLEFLIYFQGNSAPDKSGLPSDRFSAERTGGSVSTLTIQRTQQEDSAVYLCASSGTFQETQYFGPGTRLLVL.

V gene TRBV6-6 combines with J gene TRBJ1-2; D perhaps matches TRBD1 (6 bases). The ends were cut back, 4 bases at V and 4 bases at J, with 13 bases in the middle. Germline CDR1 is MNHNY and CDR2 is SVGAGI (reference sequence). The CDR3 covers 14 residues. The CDR3 DNA reads as TGTGCCAGCAGTTCCAAACAGGGTACCTATGGCTACACCTTC. Its protein product is CASSSKQGTYGYTF.

This clone was found a few times. The CDR3 DNA reads as TGTGCCAGCAGCTTGAGACAGGGCTACGAGCAGTACTTC. Translated: CASSLRQGYEQYF. The chain has TRBV5-4 and TRBJ2-7, with TRBD1 identical over 7 bases. Germline-derived CDR1 and CDR2 are SGHNT and YYREEE (reference sequence). The length of the CDR3 is 13 residues. V lost 1 base, J lost 3 bases, and 1 base stayed unmatched.

This clone was counted a single time. V is TRBV18 and J is TRBJ1-1; no reliable D call. The CDR3 consists of 14 residues. Trimming removed 4 bases from V and 2 bases from J, with 11 bases in between. Germline-derived CDR1 and CDR2 are KGHSH and LQKENI. For the CDR3, the DNA is TGTGCCAGCTCACTTCTAGAGCCTAACACTGAAGCTTTCTTT. Translating gives CASSLLEPNTEAFF.

The sample holds one count of this clone. The chain links TRBV5-1 to TRBJ2-2, with 14 bases that match TRBD2. Trimming removed 4 bases from V and 10 bases from J; junction bases left unmatched: 12. This CDR3 has 17 residues. Germline CDR1 SGHRS, CDR2 YFSETQ. In DNA, the CDR3 is TGCGCCAGCAGCCCCGGACTAGCGGGAGGCCCAGCAGAGGAGCTGTTTTTT. Translating gives CASSPGLAGGPAEELFF.

CDR3 amino acids: CASALGGPDTEAFF. Written as DNA, the CDR3 is TGCGCCAGCGCCCTGGGAGGGCCAGACACTGAAGCTTTCTTT. The rearrangement uses TRBV5-1 and TRBJ1-1; no clear D gene. Germline CDR1 is SGHRS and CDR2 is YFSETQ. The CDR3 has 14 residues. Trimming pared 7 bases from V and 3 bases from J, leaving 16 bases between.

This clone came up once. The rearrangement links TRBV11-2 to TRBJ1-4; 7 nucleotides align to TRBD1. This CDR3 is 15 amino acids long. V was pared by 4 bases and J by 4 bases, with 6 bases of the junction left unmatched. The germline V gene encodes CDR1 SGHAT and CDR2 FQNNGV. CDR3 sequence reads: CASSSVRGYNEKLFF. The CDR3 DNA reads as TGTGCCAGCAGCTCGGTCAGGGGGTATAATGAAAAACTGTTTTTT.

This sequence joins TRBV5-6 and TRBJ1-2, with 10 bases identical to TRBD1. Germline V CDR1 and CDR2: SGHDT, YYEEEE. V was clipped by 4 bases and J by 6 bases; unmatched bases: 3. This CDR3 has 13 amino acids. This CDR3 reads CASSLGQGDGYTF. In DNA form, the CDR3 reads TGTGCCAGCAGCCTCGGACAGGGGGATGGCTACACCTTC. The variable domain in full, with the rest retrieved from reference TRBV5-6 and TRBJ1-2, is DAGVTQSPTHLIKTRGQQVTLRCSPKSGHDTVSWYQQALGQGPQFIFQYYEEEERQRGNFPDRFSGHQFPNYSSELNVNALLLGDSALYLCASSLGQGDGYTFGSGTRLTVV.

The rearrangement uses TRBV7-2 and TRBJ2-1; 9 positions match TRBD2. J was trimmed by 6 bases and V by 4 bases; bases with no gene match: 4. Germline values: CDR1 SGHTA, CDR2 FQGNSA. The CDR3 length is 14 residues. The CDR3 DNA follows: TGTGCCAGCAGCTCCGGGACTAGCAGCAATGAGCAGTTCTTC. This translates into CASSSGTSSNEQFF.

The chain combines TRBV18 with TRBJ1-2, with D perhaps matching TRBD1 (5 bases). V lost 6 bases to trimming and J lost 7 bases, with 21 bases between them. This CDR3 region has 15 residues. CDR1 and CDR2 (germline): KGHSH, LQKENI. This CDR3 is CASSKSAGPAVGYTF. The CDR3 DNA reads as TGTGCCAGCTCTAAGAGCGCGGGGCCGGCGGTTGGCTACACCTTC.